Shown below are 25 T cell receptor beta chains from a single sample sequenced in a study of shared clonotypes between healthy human individuals. Repertoires were generated with immunoSEQ multiplex PCR, while TCRdb's copy carries only in-frame clones and drops some. The table shows hundreds of thousands of clones, with less than 85% occurring only once. Sequencing input: memory CD4+ T cells sorted from blood. Subset described: CD45RA-negative fraction. The origin of the receptors is a man aged 25 to 40 in good health.

This chain connects TRBV2 to TRBJ2-6, with D perhaps matching TRBD1 or TRBD2 (5 bases each). The V gene's germline CDR1 is SNHLY and CDR2 FYNNEI. The V gene lost 2 bases and the J gene lost 0 bases, with 23 bases spanning the gap. CDR3 size: 21 residues. As DNA, the CDR3 is TGTGCCAGCAGTGAAAGGGTTTATGGGGGTCTCCCTTACTCTGGGGCCAACGTCCTGACTTTC. This codes for CASSERVYGGLPYSGANVLTF. Drawing the rest from reference TRBV2 and TRBJ2-6, the complete variable domain is EPEVTQTPSHQVTQMGQEVILRCVPISNHLYFYWYRQILGQKVEFLVSFYNNEISEKSEIFDDQFSVERPDGSNFTLKIRSTKLEDSAMYFCASSERVYGGLPYSGANVLTFGAGSRLTVL.

This clone was found once. The chain has TRBV11-3 and TRBJ2-1; D is unresolved. Germline CDR1 SGHNT, CDR2 YENEEA. The CDR3 totals 14 residues. V gave up 5 bases and J gave up 0 bases, with 8 bases separating them. Written as DNA, the CDR3 is TGTGCCAGCAGCCCCGGTAGCTCCTACAATGAGCAGTTCTTC. It is translated as CASSPGSSYNEQFF.

The chain links TRBV5-6 to TRBJ2-1; D is ambiguous. Germline V lookup: CDR1 SGHDT, CDR2 YYEEEE. The CDR3 totals 11 residues. Trimming stripped 4 bases from V and 9 bases from J, with 8 bases between. The CDR3 reads CASSRGFEQFF. In DNA, the CDR3 is TGTGCCAGCAGCCGTGGATTTGAGCAGTTCTTC.

The chain employs TRBV2 and TRBJ2-7, with D tentatively TRBD2 (6 bases). The CDR3 is made up of 12 amino acids. Trimming stripped 4 bases from V and 2 bases from J, with 6 bases between. Germline CDR1 is SNHLY and CDR2 is FYNNEI. The CDR3 DNA follows: TGTGCCAGCAGTGGGGAGGCCTACGAGCAGTACTTC. It specifies CASSGEAYEQYF.

The chain uses TRBV5-4 and TRBJ2-5; D is possibly TRBD1 (6 bases). Per germline, CDR1 SGHNT and CDR2 YYREEE (reference sequence). This CDR3 spans 13 amino acids. Trimming pared 4 bases from V and 5 bases from J, leaving 12 bases between. Here the CDR3 reads CASSPRQEETQYF. CDR3 bases: TGTGCCAGCAGCCCCAGACAGGAGGAGACCCAGTACTTC.

The table lists this clone with a count of one. The chain joins TRBV7-2 to TRBJ2-7, with D maybe TRBD2 (5 bases). V was clipped by 1 base and J by 3 bases, with 7 bases between them. This CDR3 has 13 residues. Germline CDR1 SGHTA, CDR2 FQGNSA. CDR3 nucleotides: TGTGCCAGCAGCTTAGTTCGGGGCTACGAGCAGTACTTC. Its translation is CASSLVRGYEQYF.

This clone occurred many times. This chain uses TRBV5-1 with TRBJ1-1; D is possibly TRBD1 (5 bases). The germline V gene has CDR1 SGHRS and CDR2 YFSETQ. V was shortened by 1 base and J by 5 bases, with 15 bases between the two germline ends. This CDR3 has 15 amino acids. CDR3 nucleotide sequence: TGCGCCAGCAGCTTGATACAGGCTCGGGGGACTGAAGCTTTCTTT. Its translation is CASSLIQARGTEAFF.

The chain links TRBV9 to TRBJ2-7, with a tentative D call TRBD1 (5 bases). This CDR3 is 15 amino acids long. V was shortened by 2 bases and J by 6 bases, with 18 bases between the two germline ends. The V gene's germline CDR1 is SGDLS and CDR2 YYNGEE. In DNA form, the CDR3 reads TGTGCCAGCAGCGTTCAGGGCTCAGGTTTCGGCGAGCAGTACTTC. Translating it yields CASSVQGSGFGEQYF.

This rearrangement joins TRBV19 to TRBJ2-7; 10 bases match TRBD2. Germline V gene sequence: CDR1 LNHDA, CDR2 SQIVND (reference sequence). Trimming cost V 4 bases and J 6 bases; bases outside gene matches: 9. This CDR3 is built from 15 residues. The CDR3 DNA is TGTGCCAGTAGTAGCGGGGCAGCGGGAGGGAGCGAGCAGTACTTC. It translates to CASSSGAAGGSEQYF.

This clone was counted a single time. The chain is built from TRBV20-1 and TRBJ2-3; D not resolved. Germline V gene lookup returns CDR1 DFQATT and CDR2 SNEGSKA (reference sequence). The V gene lost 6 bases and the J gene lost 1 base, with 5 bases spanning the gap. The CDR3 extends over 11 amino acids. The CDR3 spells CSAQRTDTQYF. The CDR3 DNA sequence: TGCAGTGCCCAACGCACAGATACGCAGTATTTT.

This clone was observed a few times. V gene TRBV18 combines with J gene TRBJ1-5; the D is unclear. This CDR3 spans 13 amino acids. Trimming removed 5 bases at V and 5 bases at J, with 10 bases between. CDR1 is KGHSH, CDR2 LQKENI, per germline. CDR3 DNA sequence: TGTGCCAGCTCATCCAATCCGGATCAGCCCCAGCATTTT. This translates into CASSSNPDQPQHF.

The V and J genes are TRBV6-1 and TRBJ2-2; D gene ambiguous. Germline V gene sequence: CDR1 MNHNS, CDR2 SASEGT. Trimming took off 0 bases at V and 7 bases at J, with 9 bases between the two ends. The CDR3 contains 14 residues. The CDR3 DNA is TGTGCCAGCAGTGAAGCGCGGAGCTACGGGGAGCTGTTTTTT. Amino acids: CASSEARSYGELFF.

The gene calls are TRBV6-1 and TRBJ2-1; the D gene is possibly TRBD2 (5 bases). V was cut by 7 bases and J by 7 bases, with 17 bases left in between. This CDR3 spans 14 amino acids. Germline loops: CDR1 MNHNS, CDR2 SASEGT. CDR3 DNA sequence: TGTGCCAGCATTGAGGGAGCGCGAAGAAATGAGCAGTTCTTC. Amino acids: CASIEGARRNEQFF.

This rearrangement joins TRBV14 to TRBJ1-3, with unresolved D. The CDR3 totals 15 residues. V dropped 2 bases and J dropped 1 base, with 9 bases sitting between them. The germline CDR1 and CDR2 sequences are SGHDN and FVKESK. In DNA, the CDR3 is TGTGCCAGCAGCCAAAGGGTGTTTTCTGGAAACACCATATATTTT. Its protein product is CASSQRVFSGNTIYF.

This rearrangement joins TRBV5-4 to TRBJ2-7, with 9 bases aligning to TRBD1. Germline V gives CDR1 SGHNT, CDR2 YYREEE (reference sequence). V trimming: 3 bases; J trimming: 3 bases; junction bases outside the gene matches: 4. CDR3 length equals 14 residues. The CDR3 sequence is CASSSDRGNYEQYF. CDR3 nucleotide sequence: TGTGCCAGCAGCTCGGACAGGGGCAACTACGAGCAGTACTTC.

The chain uses TRBV30 and TRBJ1-4; no firm D call. This CDR3 is 14 amino acids long. The germline CDR1 and CDR2 sequences are GTSNPN and SVGIG (reference sequence). V was shortened by 0 bases and J by 8 bases, with 13 bases between the two germline ends. As DNA, the CDR3 is TGTGCCTGGAGTGTTCTGGGTTTGCGCGAAAAACTGTTTTTT. Protein sequence: CAWSVLGLREKLFF.

J is TRBJ1-5 and V is TRBV12-2. TRBV12-2 is flagged as a pseudogene. The CDR3 has 16 amino acids. CDR3 in DNA: TGTGCAAGTCGCTTAGCCCGGGACCTCAAACCTCAGCCCCAGCATTTT. Translating gives CASRLARDLKPQPQHF.

The chain combines TRBV10-2 with TRBJ1-1; D is ambiguous. Trimming shortened V by 8 bases and J by 3 bases, and 13 bases separated the two germline ends. Germline V gene data show CDR1 as WSHSY and CDR2 as SAAADI. The CDR3 contains 13 residues. The CDR3 sequence is CASRRAVDTEAFF. CDR3 sequence (DNA): TGCGCCAGCCGCCGGGCCGTAGACACTGAAGCTTTCTTT.

The sample holds a few counts of this clone. As DNA, the CDR3 is TGTGCCAGCAGTTACCTCGGGACCCCGTCAGCGGAGACCCAGTACTTC. Translated, it gives CASSYLGTPSAETQYF. The V and J genes are TRBV6-5 and TRBJ2-5; either TRBD1 or TRBD2 may supply D (5 bases each). Germline-derived CDR1 and CDR2 are MNHEY and SVGAGI. The CDR3 is made up of 16 amino acids. V was cut by 2 bases and J by 5 bases, with 18 bases left in between.

The genes are TRBV27 and TRBJ2-5, with D unresolved. This CDR3 contains 15 residues. The V end lost 0 bases, the J end lost 5 bases, and 13 bases lay between the germline ends. Germline CDR1 MNHEY, CDR2 SMNVEV (reference sequence). CDR3 sequence: CASSLSWDTVETQYF. CDR3 nucleotide sequence: TGTGCCAGCAGTTTATCCTGGGATACGGTGGAGACCCAGTACTTC.

On this clone: Other DNA sequences within the sample encode an identical CDR3. The V gene is TRBV9, the J gene TRBJ1-1; unclear D gene. V gave up 0 bases and J gave up 1 base, with 7 bases separating them. This CDR3 is 14 amino acids long. CDR1 SGDLS and CDR2 YYNGEE come from the germline V gene. CDR3 in amino acids: CASSVVSGNTEAFF. The CDR3, as DNA: TGTGCCAGCAGCGTAGTATCCGGGAACACTGAAGCTTTCTTT.

The rearrangement joins TRBV14 to TRBJ2-1; D is uncertain. The germline CDR1 and CDR2 sequences are SGHDN and FVKESK. The CDR3 is 12 residues long. The V end was cut by 1 base, the J end by 6 bases, with 4 bases between. CDR3 protein: CASSQVSNEQFF. CDR3 in DNA: TGTGCCAGCAGCCAAGTGAGCAATGAGCAGTTCTTC.

The CDR3 protein is CASRYQGANYGYTF. The CDR3 bases are TGTGCCAGCAGATACCAGGGGGCTAACTATGGCTACACCTTC. This rearrangement joins TRBV2 to TRBJ1-2; 7 nucleotides line up with TRBD1. The CDR3 runs 14 residues. From germline, CDR1 is SNHLY and CDR2 FYNNEI. V shed 6 bases, J shed 0 bases, and the junction held 4 bases outside the gene matches.

This clone was observed once. CDR3 amino acids: CASSLQGTTEAFF. The CDR3 nucleotides read TGCGCCAGCAGCTTACAGGGTACAACTGAAGCTTTCTTT. The chain combines TRBV5-1 with TRBJ1-1; D may be TRBD1 (6 bases). The germline CDR1 and CDR2 sequences are SGHRS and YFSETQ. The CDR3 spans 13 residues. The ends were cut back, 2 bases at V and 5 bases at J, with 10 bases in the middle.

This chain links TRBV7-9 with TRBJ1-1; D remains unclear. Germline V gene data show CDR1 as SEHNR and CDR2 as FQNEAQ (reference sequence). V was trimmed by 0 bases and J by 1 base, leaving 9 bases between them. CDR3 length: 15 amino acids. The CDR3 loop reads CASSLALGWNTEAFF. CDR3 in DNA: TGTGCCAGCAGCTTAGCGCTAGGGTGGAACACTGAAGCTTTCTTT.